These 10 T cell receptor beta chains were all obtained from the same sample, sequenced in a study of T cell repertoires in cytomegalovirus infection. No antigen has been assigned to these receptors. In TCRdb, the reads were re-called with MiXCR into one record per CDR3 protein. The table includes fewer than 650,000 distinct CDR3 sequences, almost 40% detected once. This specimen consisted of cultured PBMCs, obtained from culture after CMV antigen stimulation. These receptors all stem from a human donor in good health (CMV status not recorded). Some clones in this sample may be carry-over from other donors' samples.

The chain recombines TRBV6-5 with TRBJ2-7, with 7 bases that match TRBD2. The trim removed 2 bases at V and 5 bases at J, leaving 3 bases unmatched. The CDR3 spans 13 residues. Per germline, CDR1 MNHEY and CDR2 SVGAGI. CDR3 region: CASSYGRGNEQYF. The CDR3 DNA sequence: TGTGCCAGCAGTTACGGGAGGGGTAACGAGCAGTACTTC.

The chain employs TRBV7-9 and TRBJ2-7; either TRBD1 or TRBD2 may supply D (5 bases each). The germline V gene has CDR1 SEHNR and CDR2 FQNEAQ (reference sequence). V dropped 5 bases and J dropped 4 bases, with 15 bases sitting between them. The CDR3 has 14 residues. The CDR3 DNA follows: TGTGCCAGCAGCCCCCCCTCGGGGCGTTACGAGCAGTACTTC. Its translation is CASSPPSGRYEQYF.

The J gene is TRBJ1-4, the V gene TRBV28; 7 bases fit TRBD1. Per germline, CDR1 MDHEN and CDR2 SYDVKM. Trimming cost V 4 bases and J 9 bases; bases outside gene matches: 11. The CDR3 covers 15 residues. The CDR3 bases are TGTGCCAGCAGTTCCCCGGGACAGTCAGTGAAAAAACTGTTTTTT. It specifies CASSSPGQSVKKLFF.

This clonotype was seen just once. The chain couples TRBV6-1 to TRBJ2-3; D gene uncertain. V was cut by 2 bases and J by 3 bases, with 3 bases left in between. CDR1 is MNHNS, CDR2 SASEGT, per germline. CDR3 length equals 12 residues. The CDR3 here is CASSEITDTQYF. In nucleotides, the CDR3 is TGTGCCAGCAGTGAAATAACAGATACGCAGTATTTT.

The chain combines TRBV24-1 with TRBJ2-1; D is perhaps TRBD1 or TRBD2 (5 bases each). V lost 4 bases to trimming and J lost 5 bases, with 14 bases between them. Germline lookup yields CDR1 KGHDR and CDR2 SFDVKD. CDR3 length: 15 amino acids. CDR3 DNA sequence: TGTGCCACCAGTGACCCAGGGATGGGACACAATGAGCAGTTCTTC. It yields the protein CATSDPGMGHNEQFF.

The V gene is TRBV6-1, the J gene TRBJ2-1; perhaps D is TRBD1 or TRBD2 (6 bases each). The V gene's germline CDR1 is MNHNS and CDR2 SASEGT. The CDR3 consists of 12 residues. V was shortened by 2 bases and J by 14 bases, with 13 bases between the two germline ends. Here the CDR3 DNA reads TGTGCCAGCAGTGAACCATCTAGGGGGGAGTTCTTC. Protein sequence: CASSEPSRGEFF.

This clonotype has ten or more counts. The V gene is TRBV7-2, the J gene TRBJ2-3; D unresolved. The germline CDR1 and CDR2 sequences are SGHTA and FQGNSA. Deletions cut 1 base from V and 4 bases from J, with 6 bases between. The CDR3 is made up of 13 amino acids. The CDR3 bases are TGTGCCAGCAGCTTAGAGATCCCAGATACGCAGTATTTT. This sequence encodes CASSLEIPDTQYF.

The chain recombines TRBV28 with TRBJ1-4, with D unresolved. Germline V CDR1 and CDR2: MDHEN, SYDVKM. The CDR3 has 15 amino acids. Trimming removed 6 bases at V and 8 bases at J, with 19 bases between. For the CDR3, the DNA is TGTGCCAGCAGCCCTATTGGGGTGCTGGGCGAAAAACTGTTTTTT. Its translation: CASSPIGVLGEKLFF.

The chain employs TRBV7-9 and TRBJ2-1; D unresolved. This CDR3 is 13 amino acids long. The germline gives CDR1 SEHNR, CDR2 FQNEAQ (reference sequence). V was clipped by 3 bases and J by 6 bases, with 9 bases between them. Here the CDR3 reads CASSFSSSNEQFF. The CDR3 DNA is TGTGCCAGCAGCTTTAGCAGTTCCAATGAGCAGTTCTTC.

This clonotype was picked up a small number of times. Here the CDR3 DNA reads TGCAGTGCTAGTCTCGTCGGACTAGCGGGGCCCACAGATACGCAGTATTTT. Amino acids: CSASLVGLAGPTDTQYF. The chain is built from TRBV20-1 and TRBJ2-3; 12 bases match TRBD2. CDR1 DFQATT and CDR2 SNEGSKA come from the germline V gene (reference sequence). The trim removed 3 bases at V and 2 bases at J, leaving 9 bases unmatched. This CDR3 has 17 amino acids.